These T cell receptor beta chains were read from a single sample in a study of cytomegalovirus exposure and HLA in healthy donors. TCRdb's copy holds only in-frame clones and misses some; the assay was immunoSEQ multiplex PCR. The sample records about 78,000 clones, about three quarters being singletons. Sequenced sample: PBMCs. The receptors were sampled from a woman aged 35 to 49 in good health and CMV-seropositive. The CDR3 runs from the conserved cysteine through the conserved F or W. A D gene is named only where the DNA matches it firmly. Rows give clone size only sometimes, using once, few, many, or a class for an expanded clone.

j_call clone_size d_call v_call cdr3_nt cdr3_aa
TRBJ1-1 few . TRBV9 TGTGCCAGCAGCGTAGGAGGGACTGAAGCTTTCTTT CASSVGGTEAFF
TRBJ1-6 . . TRBV19 TGTGCCAGTAGTACAACAGGATTAAGTAATTCACCCCTCCACTTT CASSTTGLSNSPLHF
TRBJ2-1 once TRBD2 TRBV6-1 TGTGCCAGCAGTGAACCGACTAGCGGGGGGCCCCCGAAGCAGTTCTTC CASSEPTSGGPPKQFF
TRBJ2-1 . . TRBV5-6 TGTGCCAGCAGCTTGACGCGGGATGTCAATGAGCAGTTCTTC CASSLTRDVNEQFF
TRBJ2-7 . TRBD2 TRBV5-4 TGTGCCAGCAGCAAAGCGGGATCGATCTACGAGCAGTACTTC CASSKAGSIYEQYF
TRBJ2-7 . . TRBV2 TGTGCCAGCAGTGAAAGGGGGTGGCAGTCCATGTACGAGCAGTACTTC CASSERGWQSMYEQYF
TRBJ1-1 . . TRBV15 TGTGCCACCAGCAGAGCGGTCCTTAAAACAGTGAACACTGAAGCTTTCTTT CATSRAVLKTVNTEAFF
TRBJ2-1 few TRBD2 TRBV7-9 TGTGCCAGCAGCTTGGGCCTAGCGGGGGGTTCCTACAATGAGCAGTTCTTC CASSLGLAGGSYNEQFF
TRBJ1-6 once . TRBV7-3 TGTGCCAGCAGCTTACACGGGGATAATTCACCCCTCCACTTT CASSLHGDNSPLHF
TRBJ2-1 . TRBD1 TRBV18 TGTGCCAGCTCACCGGGACAGGGCTATGAGCAGTTCTTC CASSPGQGYEQFF
TRBJ1-1 . . TRBV10-3 TGTGCCATCAGTGAGTCCAACAAGGAGACGGCTTTCTTT CAISESNKETAFF
TRBJ2-7 . . TRBV28 TGTGCCAGCGGAACAGGACCTACCTACGAGCAGTACTTC CASGTGPTYEQYF
TRBJ2-7 few . TRBV6-6 TGTGCCAGCACCTCCCGAACTACCGGGAACTACGAGCAGTACTTC CASTSRTTGNYEQYF
TRBJ2-3 . TRBD2 TRBV7-6 TGTGCCAGCAGCTTAGGGGGTAGCGGGGTCGCAGATACGCAGTATTTT CASSLGGSGVADTQYF
TRBJ2-5 . TRBD2 TRBV10-3 TGTGCCATCAGGGAGGCGGGGGGCCAAGAGACCCAGTACTTC CAIREAGGQETQYF
TRBJ2-3 . . TRBV19 TGTGCCAGCCGCAGTCCCAACGTGGATACGCAGTATTTT CASRSPNVDTQYF
TRBJ2-5 few . TRBV7-9 TGTTCCAGCAGCCCTAGGGGGGGCCAAGAGACCCAGTACTTC CSSSPRGGQETQYF
TRBJ1-4 . . TRBV7-9 TGTGCCAGCAGCTTAGGGACAGCTAATGAAAAACTGTTTTTT CASSLGTANEKLFF
TRBJ1-1 . . TRBV28 TGTGCCAGCAGTTTGGTAGGGGCCAACACTGAAGCTTTCTTT CASSLVGANTEAFF
TRBJ1-6 few . TRBV30 TGTGCCTGGAGTGAGGAGGATGATTCACCCCTCCACTTT CAWSEEDDSPLHF
TRBJ2-1 few . TRBV6-6 TGTGCCAGCAGCTCTCCGGGATCCTACAATGAGCAGTTCTTC CASSSPGSYNEQFF
TRBJ2-5 . TRBD2 TRBV27 TGTGCCAGCAGCCAGGGACTAGCGGGAAAAGAGACCCAGTACTTC CASSQGLAGKETQYF
TRBJ2-1 few . TRBV27 TGTGCCAGCAGTTTATCGAGGGAGCCCTACAATGAGCAGTTCTTC CASSLSREPYNEQFF
TRBJ1-2 . . TRBV21-1 TGTGCCAGCAGAATTAAATCAGGACAGGCTAACTATGGCTACACCTTC CASRIKSGQANYGYTF
TRBJ1-1 . . TRBV27 TGTGCCAGCAGTCCCGAGTGGGGGGGACCGAACACTGAAGCTTTCTTT CASSPEWGGPNTEAFF
TRBJ2-1 . TRBD2 TRBV4-2 TGTGCCAGCAGCCAAGATTACACCCGGGGGGACTACAATGAGCAGTTCTTC CASSQDYTRGDYNEQFF
TRBJ1-1 . . TRBV27 TGTGCCAGCAAACTTGACAGGTCCCCGAGGACTGAAGCTTTCTTT CASKLDRSPRTEAFF
TRBJ2-5 . . TRBV7-8 TGTGCCAGCAGCTTAGGTACTAACCAAGAGACCCAGTACTTC CASSLGTNQETQYF
TRBJ2-1 . TRBD2 TRBV2 TGTGCCAGCGGGACTAGCGGTATCAATGAGCAGTTCTTC CASGTSGINEQFF
TRBJ1-1 . TRBD1 TRBV7-9 TGTGCCAGCAGTCTCACAGGGGCCCGAGCTTTCTTT CASSLTGARAFF
TRBJ2-1 . . TRBV19 TGTGCCAGTAGTATCAGGGCGCCCGATGAGCAGTTCTTC CASSIRAPDEQFF
TRBJ2-1 . TRBD2 TRBV9 TGTGCCAGCAGCTCCCCGGGACTAGCGGAGCCGTCGGGGTACAATGAGCAGTTCTTC CASSSPGLAEPSGYNEQFF
TRBJ2-5 . TRBD2 TRBV18 TGTGCCAGCTCACCACAGGGAGGGGCAGAGACCCAGTACTTC CASSPQGGAETQYF
TRBJ1-1 few . TRBV5-5 TGTGCCAGCAGCTTCCCCGGGGGGAACACTGAAGCTTTCTTT CASSFPGGNTEAFF
TRBJ2-7 . . TRBV6-5 TGTGCCAGCAGTTACGCGGTCGGTTCCTACGAGCAGTACTTC CASSYAVGSYEQYF
TRBJ2-2 . . TRBV6-6 TGTGCCAGCTGCCCCAGGGGGAACACCGGGGAGCTGTTTTTT CASCPRGNTGELFF
TRBJ2-5 . . TRBV25-1 TGTGCCAGCAGTGACGGGTTTTTAGGAGCGGGTTGGGAGACCCAGTACTTC CASSDGFLGAGWETQYF
TRBJ2-7 . TRBD2 TRBV5-4 TGTGCCAGCAGTCAGCAAAGCGGGGGGTCAGGTATCGAGCAGTACTTC CASSQQSGGSGIEQYF
TRBJ1-4 . . TRBV2 TGTGCCAGCGGGACTCCCGACACAACTAATGAAAAACTGTTTTTT CASGTPDTTNEKLFF
TRBJ1-2 few . TRBV28 TGTGCCAGCAGTAACAGGGATGGCTACACCTTC CASSNRDGYTF
TRBJ1-2 . TRBD1 TRBV7-2 TGTGCCAGCAGCCGGAAAGGGACAGGGAAGGACGGCTACACCTTC CASSRKGTGKDGYTF
TRBJ2-7 . TRBD1 TRBV9 TGTGCCAGCAGCGTAGAAGGGACAGGGTGGGAGCAGTACTTC CASSVEGTGWEQYF
TRBJ2-1 . . TRBV7-9 TGTGCCAGCAGCTTAGGGTCTAACAATGAGCAGTTCTTC CASSLGSNNEQFF
TRBJ2-3 . . TRBV29-1 TGCAGCGTTGACAACGGGGGGCCGACAGATACGCAGTATTTT CSVDNGGPTDTQYF
TRBJ1-1 . TRBD1 TRBV30 TGTGCCTGGAGGCGAAGACAGGGGAGAGGCACTGAAGCTTTCTTT CAWRRRQGRGTEAFF
TRBJ1-2 once . TRBV6-5 TGTGCCAGCAGTCAAGGGACATCCAACTATGGCTACACCTTC CASSQGTSNYGYTF
TRBJ1-3 . . TRBV11-3 TGTGCCAGCAGCCGCGGGGCGGGAAGCACCATATATTTT CASSRGAGSTIYF
TRBJ2-3 few TRBD2 TRBV4-3 TGCGCCAGCAGCCCGCACTCGCGGGGGGGCTCAGATACGCAGTATTTT CASSPHSRGGSDTQYF
TRBJ2-7 . TRBD2 TRBV6-5 TGTGCCAGCAGTTACACCTTACGCGGGAGGAACTACGAGCAGTACTTC CASSYTLRGRNYEQYF